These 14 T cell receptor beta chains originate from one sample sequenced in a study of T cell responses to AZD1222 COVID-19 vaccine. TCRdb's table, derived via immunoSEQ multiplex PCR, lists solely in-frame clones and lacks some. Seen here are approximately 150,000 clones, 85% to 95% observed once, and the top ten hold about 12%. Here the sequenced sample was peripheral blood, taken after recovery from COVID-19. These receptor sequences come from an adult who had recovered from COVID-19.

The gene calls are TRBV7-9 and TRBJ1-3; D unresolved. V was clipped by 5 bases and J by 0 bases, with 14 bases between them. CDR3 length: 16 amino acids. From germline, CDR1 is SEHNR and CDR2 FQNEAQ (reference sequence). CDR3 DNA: TGTGCCAGCAGCCCAAACGGACGGCTCTCTGGAAACACCATATATTTT. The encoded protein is CASSPNGRLSGNTIYF.

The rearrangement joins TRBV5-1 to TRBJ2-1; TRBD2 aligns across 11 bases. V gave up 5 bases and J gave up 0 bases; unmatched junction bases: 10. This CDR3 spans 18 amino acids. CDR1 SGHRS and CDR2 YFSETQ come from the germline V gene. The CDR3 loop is CASRSGLAGPSSYNEQFF. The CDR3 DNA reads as TGCGCCAGCAGATCCGGACTAGCGGGCCCCAGCTCCTACAATGAGCAGTTCTTC. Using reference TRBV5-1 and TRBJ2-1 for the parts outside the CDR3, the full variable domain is KAGVTQTPRYLIKTRGQQVTLSCSPISGHRSVSWYQQTPGQGLQFLFEYFSETQRNKGNFPGRFSGRQFSNSRSEMNVSTLELGDSALYLCASRSGLAGPSSYNEQFFGPGTRLTVL.

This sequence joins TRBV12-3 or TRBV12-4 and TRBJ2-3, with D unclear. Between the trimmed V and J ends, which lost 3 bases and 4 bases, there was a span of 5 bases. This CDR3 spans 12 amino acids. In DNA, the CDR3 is TGTGCCAGCAGTTTTAGTGCAGATACGCAGTATTTT. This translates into CASSFSADTQYF.

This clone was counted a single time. CDR3: CASSLARGGTQYF. CDR3 DNA sequence: TGTGCCAGCAGCTTGGCTAGGGGGGGGACCCAGTACTTC. The rearrangement joins TRBV5-6 to TRBJ2-5; D perhaps matches TRBD2 (7 bases). Germline CDR1 is SGHDT and CDR2 is YYEEEE. The V gene lost 0 bases and the J gene lost 7 bases, with 10 bases spanning the gap. This CDR3 region has 13 residues.

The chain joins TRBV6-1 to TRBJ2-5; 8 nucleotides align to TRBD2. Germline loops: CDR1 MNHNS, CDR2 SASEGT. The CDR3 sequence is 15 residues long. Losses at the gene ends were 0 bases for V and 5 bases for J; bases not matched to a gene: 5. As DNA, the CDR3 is TGTGCCAGCAGTGAAGCTAGGGCTAGCGGGGAGACCCAGTACTTC. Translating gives CASSEARASGETQYF.

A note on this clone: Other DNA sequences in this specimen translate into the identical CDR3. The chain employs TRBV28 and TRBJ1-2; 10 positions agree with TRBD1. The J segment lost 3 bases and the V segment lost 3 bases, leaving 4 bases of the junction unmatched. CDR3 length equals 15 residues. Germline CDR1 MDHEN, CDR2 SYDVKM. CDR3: CASSLGQGRHYGYTF. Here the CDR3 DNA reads TGTGCCAGCAGTTTGGGACAGGGGCGTCACTATGGCTACACCTTC.

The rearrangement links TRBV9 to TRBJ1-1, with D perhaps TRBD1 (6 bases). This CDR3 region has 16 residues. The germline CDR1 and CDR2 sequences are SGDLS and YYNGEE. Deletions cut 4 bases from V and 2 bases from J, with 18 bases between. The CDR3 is CASSLLQGLFNTEAFF. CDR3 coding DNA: TGTGCCAGCAGCTTACTACAGGGTTTGTTTAACACTGAAGCTTTCTTT.

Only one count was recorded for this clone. In DNA, the CDR3 is TGCGCCAGCAGCACTGGGGGTAATTCACCCCTCCACTTT. Protein sequence: CASSTGGNSPLHF. V usage is TRBV4-1 and J usage is TRBJ1-6; D perhaps matches TRBD1 (5 bases). The CDR3 runs 13 residues. The germline gives CDR1 MGHRA, CDR2 YSYEKL. The V end lost 5 bases, the J end lost 6 bases, and 8 bases lay between the germline ends.

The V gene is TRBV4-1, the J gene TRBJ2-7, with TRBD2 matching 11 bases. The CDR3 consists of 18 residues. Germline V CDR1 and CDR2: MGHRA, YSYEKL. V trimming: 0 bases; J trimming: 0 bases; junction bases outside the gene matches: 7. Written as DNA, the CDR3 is TGCGCCAGCAGCCAAGAAGGGACTAGCGGCTTTAGCTCCTACGAGCAGTACTTC. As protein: CASSQEGTSGFSSYEQYF.

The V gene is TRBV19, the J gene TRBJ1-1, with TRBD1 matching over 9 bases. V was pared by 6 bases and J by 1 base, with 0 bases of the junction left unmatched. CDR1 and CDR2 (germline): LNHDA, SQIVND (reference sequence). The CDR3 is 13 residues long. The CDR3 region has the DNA TGTGCCAGTAGGGGACAGGGGAACACTGAAGCTTTCTTT. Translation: CASRGQGNTEAFF. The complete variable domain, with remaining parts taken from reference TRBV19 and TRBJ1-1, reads DGGITQSPKYLFRKEGQNVTLSCEQNLNHDAMYWYRQDPGQGLRLIYYSQIVNDFQKGDIAEGYSVSREKKESFPLTVTSAQKNPTAFYLCASRGQGNTEAFFGQGTRLTVV.

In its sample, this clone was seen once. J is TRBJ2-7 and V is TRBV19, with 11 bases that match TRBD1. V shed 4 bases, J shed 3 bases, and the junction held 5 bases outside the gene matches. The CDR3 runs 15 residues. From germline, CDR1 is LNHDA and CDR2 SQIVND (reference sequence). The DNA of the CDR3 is TGTGCCAGTAGTAACGCCGGGACAGGGGGCTACGAGCAGTACTTC. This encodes CASSNAGTGGYEQYF.

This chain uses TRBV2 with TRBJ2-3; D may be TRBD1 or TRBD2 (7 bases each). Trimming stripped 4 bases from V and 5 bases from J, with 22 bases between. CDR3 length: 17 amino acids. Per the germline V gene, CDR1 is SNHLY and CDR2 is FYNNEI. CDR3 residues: CASSVRGGRGQVDTQYF. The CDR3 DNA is TGTGCCAGCAGTGTTAGAGGAGGGAGGGGGCAGGTAGATACGCAGTATTTT.

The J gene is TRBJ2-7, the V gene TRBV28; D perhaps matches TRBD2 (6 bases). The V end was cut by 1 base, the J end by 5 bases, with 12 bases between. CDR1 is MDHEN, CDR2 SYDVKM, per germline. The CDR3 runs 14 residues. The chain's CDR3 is CASSLYGGINEQYF. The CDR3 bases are TGTGCCAGCAGTTTATACGGGGGAATAAACGAGCAGTACTTC.

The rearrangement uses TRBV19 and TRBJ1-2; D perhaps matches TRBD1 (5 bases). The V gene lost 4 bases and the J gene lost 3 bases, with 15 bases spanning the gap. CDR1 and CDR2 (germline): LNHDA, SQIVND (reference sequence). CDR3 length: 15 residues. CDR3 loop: CASSSQGVGDYGYTF. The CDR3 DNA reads TGTGCCAGTAGTAGTCAGGGTGTTGGGGACTATGGCTACACCTTC.